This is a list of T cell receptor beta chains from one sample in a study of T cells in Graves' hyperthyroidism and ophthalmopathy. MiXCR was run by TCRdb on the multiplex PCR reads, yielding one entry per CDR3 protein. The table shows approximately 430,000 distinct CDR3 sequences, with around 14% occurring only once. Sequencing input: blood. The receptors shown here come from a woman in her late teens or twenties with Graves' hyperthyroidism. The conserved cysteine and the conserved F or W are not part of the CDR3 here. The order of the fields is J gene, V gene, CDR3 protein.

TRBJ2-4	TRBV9	ASSPRDIENIQY
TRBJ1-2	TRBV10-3	AISAEQNYGYT
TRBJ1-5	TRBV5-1	ASSPGTEVNDQPQH
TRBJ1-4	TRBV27	ASSLWGTTNEKLF
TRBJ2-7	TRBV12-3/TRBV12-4	ASSLSGTYEQY
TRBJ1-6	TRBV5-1	ASSQPGQGTSSYNSPLH
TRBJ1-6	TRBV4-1	ASSQEPAGGGVNSPLH
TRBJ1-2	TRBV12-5	ASAPGQGATQSHHGYT
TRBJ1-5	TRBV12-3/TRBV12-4	ASRPRGTTNQPQH
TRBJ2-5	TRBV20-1	SAKDPRGTQY
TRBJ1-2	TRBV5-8	ASSFGQDLGYT
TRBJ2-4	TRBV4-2	ASSQDVQRGQLAKNIQY
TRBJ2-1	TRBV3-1	ASSQDSRGLNEQF
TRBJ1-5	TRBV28	ASTAEWGGNQPQH
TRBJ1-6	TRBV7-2	ASSYRPERDNSPLH
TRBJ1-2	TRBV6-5	ASSYSDTVSPYGYT
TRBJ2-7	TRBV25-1	ASSTSRQQY
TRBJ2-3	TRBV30	AWTDGTSGRTRQY
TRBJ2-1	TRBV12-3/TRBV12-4	ASTSGGLSYNEQF
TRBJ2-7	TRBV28	ASSERGGATYEQY
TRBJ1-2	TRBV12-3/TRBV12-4	ASTEGGYGYT
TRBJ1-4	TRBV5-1	ASSLVYGRSTNEKLF
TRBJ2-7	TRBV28	ASSLWRGQGRGSEQY
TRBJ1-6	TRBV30	AWTYRQGNSPLH
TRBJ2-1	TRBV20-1	SAEDNEQF
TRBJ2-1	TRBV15	ATSGNRGSYNEQF
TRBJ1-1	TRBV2	ASRRQVPTEAF
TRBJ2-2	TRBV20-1	SASLDKGGELF
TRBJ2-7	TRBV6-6	ASSYLWAQGSYEQY
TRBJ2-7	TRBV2	ASSTQSGRAGYEQY
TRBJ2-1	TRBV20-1	SYSGGGSYNEQF
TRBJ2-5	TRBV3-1	ASSRTRSSETQY
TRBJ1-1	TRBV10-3	AIRGGEERNLRGEAF
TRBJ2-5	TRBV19	ASSSGGTGLGETQY
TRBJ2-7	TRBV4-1	ASSQVVGPSYEQY
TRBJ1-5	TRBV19	ASKAGGSQH
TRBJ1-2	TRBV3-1	ASSINTGTAYGYT
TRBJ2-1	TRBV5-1	ASSLAASGLMLGYNEQF
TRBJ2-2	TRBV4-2	ASSQEVGGPRTNTGELF
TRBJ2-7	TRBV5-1	ASSSGQGAPYEQY
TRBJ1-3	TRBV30	AWSVSGRGNTIY
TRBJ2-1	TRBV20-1	SAILTPAYNEQF
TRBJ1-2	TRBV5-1	ASSLAQEGYT
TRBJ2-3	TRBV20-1	SAYSGTSGTDTQY
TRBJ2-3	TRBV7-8	ASSYVDQGDTQY
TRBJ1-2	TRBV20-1	SAPEDLGYGYT
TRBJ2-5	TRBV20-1	SAQGAGETQY
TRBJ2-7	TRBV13	ASSRGRYEQY
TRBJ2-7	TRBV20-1	SARAPGQGIVQY
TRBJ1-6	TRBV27	ASRRTGGNSPLH
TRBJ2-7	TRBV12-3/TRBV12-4	ASARGSSYEQY